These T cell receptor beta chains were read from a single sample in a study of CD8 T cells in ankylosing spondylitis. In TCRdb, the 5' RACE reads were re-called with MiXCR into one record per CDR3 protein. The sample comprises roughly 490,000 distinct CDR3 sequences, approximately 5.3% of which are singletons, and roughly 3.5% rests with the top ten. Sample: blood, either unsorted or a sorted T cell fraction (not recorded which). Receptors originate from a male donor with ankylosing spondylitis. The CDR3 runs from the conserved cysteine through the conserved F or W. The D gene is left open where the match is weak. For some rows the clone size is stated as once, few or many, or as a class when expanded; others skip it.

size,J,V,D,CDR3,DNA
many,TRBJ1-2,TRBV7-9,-,CASSLAGSSNYGYTF,TGTGCCAGCAGCTTAGCCGGGAGTTCTAACTATGGCTACACCTTC
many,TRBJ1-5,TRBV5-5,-,CASSLGQVYQPQHF,TGTGCCAGCAGCTTGGGACAGGTTTATCAGCCCCAGCATTTT
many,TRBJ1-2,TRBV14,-,CASSHRSNYGYTF,TGTGCCAGCAGCCACAGGAGTAACTATGGCTACACCTTC
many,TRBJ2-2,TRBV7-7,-,CASSRTKNTGELFF,TGTGCTAGCAGCAGAACAAAGAACACCGGGGAGCTGTTTTTT
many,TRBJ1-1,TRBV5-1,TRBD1,CASSRTGGAVPEAFF,TGCGCCAGCAGCCGGACAGGGGGCGCGGTACCTGAAGCTTTCTTT
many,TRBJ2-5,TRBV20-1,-,CSAPTRETQYF,TGCAGTGCGCCAACAAGGGAGACCCAGTACTTC
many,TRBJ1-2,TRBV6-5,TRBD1,CASSYVPTGGDYGYTF,TGTGCCAGCAGTTACGTTCCTACAGGGGGCGACTATGGCTACACCTTC
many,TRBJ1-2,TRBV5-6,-,CASSNLGEWYGYTF,TGTGCCAGCAGCAACTTAGGGGAGTGGTATGGCTACACCTTC
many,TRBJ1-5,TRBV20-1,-,CSASSRGENQPQHF,TGCAGTGCTAGTAGCAGGGGAGAGAATCAGCCCCAGCATTTT
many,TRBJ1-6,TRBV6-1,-,CASRVDGQRSPLHF,TGTGCCAGCAGGGTTGACGGGCAGCGGTCACCCCTCCACTTT
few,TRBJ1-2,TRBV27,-,CASRPWGGANYGYTF,TGTGCCAGCAGACCCTGGGGGGGTGCTAACTATGGCTACACCTTC
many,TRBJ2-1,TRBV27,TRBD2,CASSASGRGNEQFF,TGTGCCAGCAGTGCTAGCGGGAGGGGGAATGAGCAGTTCTTC
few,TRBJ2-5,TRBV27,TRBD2,CASSFAGERTQYF,TGTGCCAGCAGTTTTGCGGGAGAAAGGACCCAGTACTTC
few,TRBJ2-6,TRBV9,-,CASSPPRGFSGANVLTF,TGTGCCAGCAGTCCTCCCCGGGGGTTCTCTGGGGCCAACGTCCTGACTTTC
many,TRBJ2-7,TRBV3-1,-,CASSQDWTGAYEQYF,TGTGCCAGCAGCCAAGATTGGACGGGAGCTTACGAGCAGTACTTC
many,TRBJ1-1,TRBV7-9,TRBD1,CASSFQGEEAFF,TGTGCCAGCAGCTTCCAGGGGGAGGAAGCTTTCTTT
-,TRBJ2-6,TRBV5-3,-,CARGPGLTWASSGANVLTF,TGTGCCAGGGGCCCCGGGCTCACATGGGCATCCTCTGGGGCCAACGTCCTGACTTTC
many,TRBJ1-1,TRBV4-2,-,CASSQKDRDAEAFF,TGTGCCAGCAGCCAAAAGGATAGGGACGCTGAAGCTTTCTTT
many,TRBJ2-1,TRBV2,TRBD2,CASSTGLASYNEQFF,TGTGCCAGCAGCACCGGACTAGCGTCGTACAATGAGCAGTTCTTC
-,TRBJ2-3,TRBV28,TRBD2,CASSLTVTSGGGDTRYF,TGTGCCAGCAGTTTAACTGTAACTAGCGGAGGGGGAGATACGCGGTATTTT
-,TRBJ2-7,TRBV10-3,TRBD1,CAISRDSYEQYF,TGTGCCATCAGTAGGGACAGCTACGAGCAGTACTTC
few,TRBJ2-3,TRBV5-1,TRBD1,CASSPPQGARVDTQYF,TGCGCCAGCAGCCCCCCACAGGGGGCCCGGGTAGATACGCAGTATTTT
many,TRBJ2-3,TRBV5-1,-,CASSLGGMGPTDTQYF,TGCGCCAGCAGCTTGGGAGGCATGGGTCCGACAGATACGCAGTATTTT
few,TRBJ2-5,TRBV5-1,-,CASSLGAALQETQYF,TGCGCCAGCAGCTTGGGGGCAGCACTTCAAGAGACCCAGTACTTC
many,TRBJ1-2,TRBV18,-,CASSSSTGGGGYTF,TGTGCCAGCTCATCCTCTACAGGTGGAGGGGGCTACACCTTC
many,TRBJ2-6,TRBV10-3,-,CAIRETPDSGANVLTF,TGTGCCATCAGGGAAACACCCGATTCTGGGGCCAACGTCCTGACTTTC
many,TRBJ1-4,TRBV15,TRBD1,CATSRQGAGNEKLFF,TGTGCCACCAGCAGACAGGGGGCGGGTAATGAAAAACTGTTTTTT
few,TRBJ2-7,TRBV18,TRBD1,CASSPRVGTGGDEQYF,TGTGCCAGCTCACCTCGGGTTGGGACAGGGGGCGACGAGCAGTACTTC
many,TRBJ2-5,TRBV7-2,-,CASSLGPRETQYF,TGTGCCAGCAGCTTGGGGCCCAGGGAGACCCAGTACTTC
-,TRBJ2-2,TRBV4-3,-,CASSQDLRQDTGELFF,TGCGCCAGCAGCCAAGATCTCAGGCAGGACACCGGGGAGCTGTTTTTT
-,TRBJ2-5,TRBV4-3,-,CASSQEPVRGTQYF,TGCGCCAGCAGCCAAGAACCGGTCCGGGGGACCCAGTACTTC
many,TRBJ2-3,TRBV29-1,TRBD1,CSGTRDRGSDTQYF,TGCAGCGGGACCAGGGACAGGGGGTCGGATACGCAGTATTTT
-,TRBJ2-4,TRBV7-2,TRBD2,CASSSGGMAKNIQYF,TGTGCCAGCAGTTCGGGGGGTATGGCCAAAAACATTCAGTACTTC
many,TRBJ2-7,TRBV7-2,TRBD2,CASSYARGDQSYEQYF,TGTGCCAGCAGTTATGCCCGGGGGGATCAGTCCTACGAGCAGTACTTC
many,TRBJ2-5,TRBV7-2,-,CASSFRGSSTQYF,TGTGCCAGCAGCTTTCGGGGCTCCTCGACCCAGTACTTC
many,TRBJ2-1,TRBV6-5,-,CASSYGRVNEQFF,TGTGCCAGCAGTTACGGCAGGGTCAATGAGCAGTTCTTC
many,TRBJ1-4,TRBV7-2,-,CASSLAVGLGEKLFF,TGTGCCAGCAGCTTAGCGGTGGGACTTGGTGAAAAACTGTTTTTT
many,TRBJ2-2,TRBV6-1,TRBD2,CASRESSRLAGTGELFF,TGTGCCAGCAGAGAATCGTCCAGACTAGCGGGCACCGGGGAGCTGTTTTTT
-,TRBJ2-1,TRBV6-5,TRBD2,CASSSPYSGSSYNEQFF,TGTGCCAGCAGTTCCCCGTATAGCGGGAGCTCCTACAATGAGCAGTTCTTC
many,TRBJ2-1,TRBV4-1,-,CASSQVWDNEQFF,TGCGCCAGCAGCCAAGTTTGGGACAATGAGCAGTTCTTC
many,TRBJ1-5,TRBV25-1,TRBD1,CASHSGGREPQHF,TGTGCCAGTCATTCAGGGGGAAGAGAGCCCCAGCATTTT
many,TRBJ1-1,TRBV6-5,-,CASRNPPEAFF,TGTGCCAGCAGGAACCCTCCCGAAGCTTTCTTT
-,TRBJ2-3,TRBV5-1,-,CASSFQGWSTDTQYF,TGCGCCAGCAGCTTTCAGGGTTGGAGCACAGATACGCAGTATTTT
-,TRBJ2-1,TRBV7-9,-,CASSGWSSRGEQFF,TGTGCCAGCAGCGGCTGGAGTTCCCGGGGTGAGCAGTTCTTC